This T cell receptor beta chain was retrieved from a study of T cells in Graves' hyperthyroidism and ophthalmopathy. This clonotype was seen more than once but under ten times. Regions amplified from RNA transcripts were the TCR beta CDR3 regions. The study used the HTBI primer set for a first-round RT-PCR of the TCR CDR3. MiXCR, applied by TCRdb to the multiplex PCR reads, yields one record per CDR3 protein. The profile shows fewer than 350,000 distinct CDR3 sequences, roughly 15% of them singletons. The CDR3 spans 15 residues. Germline V gene sequence: CDR1 SGDLS, CDR2 YYNGEE. The ends lost 6 bases at V and 2 bases at J; junction bases unmatched: 10. Among the patients, aged 18 to 65, hyperthyroidism was newly diagnosed and had lasted under 2 months. A patient was excluded if there was uncontrolled infection, other autoimmune disease, pregnancy or lactation. PBMCs were obtained from under 13 ml fresh peripheral blood.

The TCR was taken from a woman aged 45-65 years with Graves' hyperthyroidism that later progressed to Graves' ophthalmopathy. Sequencing was done on a sample of blood. V usage is TRBV9 and J usage is TRBJ2-5; 7 bases align to TRBD2. CDR3 in DNA: TGTGCCAGCACGCGGGGCGGGAGTAGGCAAGAGACCCAGTACTTC. Encoded protein: CASTRGGSRQETQYF. The full variable domain, completed using reference TRBV9 and TRBJ2-5, is DSGVTQTPKHLITATGQRVTLRCSPRSGDLSVYWYQQSLDQGLQFLIQYYNGEERAKGNILERFSAQQFPDLHSELNLSSLELGDSALYFCASTRGGSRQETQYFGPGTRLLVL.